What follows is one TCR beta chain and its context. Antigen unknown. The data were taken from a study of T cell responses to AZD1222 COVID-19 vaccine. Study-level points and caveats: There were repertoire samples only from the period after the peak T cell response. Donors skewed white British and female; clonal diversity was possibly underestimated.

Only in-frame clones appear in the TCRdb table, and some are missing; sequencing was by immunoSEQ multiplex PCR. The sample consists of 95,000 to 150,000 clones, about 87% of them appearing once. The CDR3 is made up of 15 amino acids. J lost 6 bases, V lost 1 base, and 8 bases had no gene match. Per the germline V gene, CDR1 is SGHDN and CDR2 is FVKESK. V and J are TRBV14 and TRBJ2-7; 8 positions agree with TRBD2. This receptor was obtained from an adult in good health. The material was peripheral blood, obtained on day 0 of AZD1222 vaccination. Here the CDR3 reads CASSQGYGGAGEQYF. The CDR3 nucleotides are TGTGCCAGCAGCCAAGGATACGGGGGGGCCGGCGAGCAGTACTTC.